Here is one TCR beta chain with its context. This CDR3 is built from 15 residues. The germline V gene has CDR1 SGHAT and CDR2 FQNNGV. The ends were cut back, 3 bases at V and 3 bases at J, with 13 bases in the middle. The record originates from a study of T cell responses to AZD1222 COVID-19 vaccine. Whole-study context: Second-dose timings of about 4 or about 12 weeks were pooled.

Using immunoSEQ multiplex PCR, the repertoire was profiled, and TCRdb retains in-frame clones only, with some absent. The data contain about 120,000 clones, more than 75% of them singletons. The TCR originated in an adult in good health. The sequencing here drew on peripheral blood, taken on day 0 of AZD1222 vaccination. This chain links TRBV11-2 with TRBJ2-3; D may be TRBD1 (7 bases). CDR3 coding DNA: TGTGCCAGCAGCTTCTCAGGGGGGACAACAGATACGCAGTATTTT. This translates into CASSFSGGTTDTQYF.